The 22 T cell receptor beta chains below all came from one sample that was sequenced in a study of lymphopenia after photon versus proton radiotherapy. The table came from immunoSEQ multiplex PCR; TCRdb's copy has only in-frame clones and leaves some out. The sample has about 25,000 clones, about 91% seen once. The sequencing here drew on peripheral blood, taken from a patient treated with photon-based radiotherapy. These receptors were obtained from a man aged 45-60 years with gastric cancer.

V and J are TRBV19 and TRBJ2-7; D remains unclear. This CDR3 has 13 residues. The germline V and J ends were trimmed by 2 bases and 4 bases, with 9 bases remaining between them. Looked up from germline, CDR1 is LNHDA and CDR2 is SQIVND (reference sequence). The CDR3 loop is CASSINEGYEQYF. The CDR3 bases are TGTGCCAGTAGTATAAATGAAGGGTACGAGCAGTACTTC. The whole variable domain, remainder taken from reference TRBV19 and TRBJ2-7, is DGGITQSPKYLFRKEGQNVTLSCEQNLNHDAMYWYRQDPGQGLRLIYYSQIVNDFQKGDIAEGYSVSREKKESFPLTVTSAQKNPTAFYLCASSINEGYEQYFGPGTRLTVT.

The J gene is TRBJ2-5, the V gene TRBV5-1; D is possibly TRBD2 (6 bases). Germline lookup yields CDR1 SGHRS and CDR2 YFSETQ. The CDR3 is 13 amino acids. Deletions cut 5 bases from V and 2 bases from J, with 10 bases between. CDR3 loop: CASSRDSQETQYF. The CDR3 DNA reads as TGCGCCAGCAGTAGGGACTCTCAAGAGACCCAGTACTTC.

The chain couples TRBV21-1 to TRBJ1-2. TRBV21-1 is described as a pseudogene. The CDR3 is 14 residues long. The CDR3 here is CASSRGRGDYGYTF. CDR3 sequence (DNA): TGTGCCAGCAGCAGGGGACGGGGAGACTATGGCTACACCTTC.

The chain joins TRBV18 to TRBJ2-6; no clear D gene. This CDR3 contains 13 residues. Germline-derived CDR1 and CDR2 are KGHSH and LQKENI. V was shortened by 3 bases and J by 3 bases, with 3 bases between the two germline ends. The CDR3 DNA sequence: TGTGCCAGCTCACCGGGTGGGGCCAACGTCCTGACTTTC. This translates into CASSPGGANVLTF.

The gene calls are TRBV7-9 and TRBJ1-3, with unresolved D. This CDR3 is built from 15 residues. The V end was cut by 5 bases, the J end by 0 bases, with 11 bases between. Per germline, CDR1 SEHNR and CDR2 FQNEAQ (reference sequence). The CDR3 protein is CASSPSGASGNTIYF. The CDR3, as DNA: TGTGCCAGCAGCCCTAGTGGAGCCTCTGGAAACACCATATATTTT.

CDR3 in DNA: TGCGCCCGGCCAACAAACTACGAGCAGTACGTC. Protein product: CARPTNYEQYV. The chain carries TRBV10-1 and TRBJ2-7; D unclear. The CDR3 has 11 residues. In germline, CDR1 is WNHNN, CDR2 SYGVQD (reference sequence). The ends were cut back, 11 bases at V and 3 bases at J, with 11 bases in the middle.

V and J are TRBV27 and TRBJ2-5, with a possible D match to TRBD1 (6 bases). Trimming took 1 base from V and 4 from J, leaving 13 bases between them. Germline values: CDR1 MNHEY, CDR2 SMNVEV (reference sequence). The CDR3 is 15 residues long. CDR3 loop: CASSLFEQGRETQYF. CDR3 in DNA: TGTGCCAGCAGTTTATTCGAACAGGGACGAGAGACCCAGTACTTC.

The V call is TRBV4-1, the J call TRBJ2-5; 8 bases are a match to TRBD2. From germline, CDR1 is MGHRA and CDR2 YSYEKL. V gave up 1 base and J gave up 5 bases; unmatched junction bases: 9. The CDR3 is 16 amino acids. CDR3 coding DNA: TGCGCCAGCAGCCAAGGGAACGGGGGGGCGGCGGAGACCCAGTACTTC. Protein: CASSQGNGGAAETQYF.

The chain recombines TRBV30 with TRBJ1-1; D not certain. The CDR3 totals 13 residues. The V end was cut by 2 bases, the J end by 1 base, with 8 bases between. The germline V gene encodes CDR1 GTSNPN and CDR2 SVGIG (reference sequence). This CDR3 reads CAWSREENTEAFF. The CDR3 DNA reads as TGTGCCTGGAGTCGCGAGGAGAACACTGAAGCTTTCTTT.

The J gene is TRBJ1-4, the V gene TRBV5-5, with 10 bases lining up with TRBD1. Germline V gene sequence: CDR1 SGHKS, CDR2 YYEKEE (reference sequence). This CDR3 contains 17 residues. Unmatched junction bases numbered 6, after V lost 0 bases and J lost 4 bases. CDR3 sequence: CASSLDGTGVHNEKLFF. The CDR3 DNA reads as TGTGCCAGCAGCTTGGACGGGACAGGGGTTCATAATGAAAAACTGTTTTTT.

This chain joins TRBV6-5 and TRBJ2-2; D remains unclear. Germline values: CDR1 MNHEY, CDR2 SVGAGI. With 2 bases removed from V and 1 base from J, the gap between germline ends came to 11 bases. The CDR3 runs 16 residues. CDR3 nucleotide sequence: TGTGCCAGCAGTTACGGAAAGGGCATGAACACCGGGGAGCTGTTTTTT. Residues: CASSYGKGMNTGELFF.

The rearrangement joins TRBV4-3 to TRBJ1-1; no firm D call. Germline-derived CDR1 and CDR2 are LGHNA and YSLEER. The germline V and J ends were trimmed by 4 bases and 4 bases, with 13 bases remaining between them. CDR3 length: 14 residues. As DNA, the CDR3 is TGCGCCAGCAGCCCCGCCGTAGACCGCACTGAAGCTTTCTTT. This codes for CASSPAVDRTEAFF.

This chain uses TRBV9 with TRBJ1-2; no clear D. CDR3 length equals 13 residues. CDR1 SGDLS and CDR2 YYNGEE come from the germline V gene. The ends were cut back, 0 bases at V and 7 bases at J, with 10 bases in the middle. DNA for the CDR3: TGTGCCAGCAGCGTAGCTACAGCAGGTGGCTACACCTTC. Residues: CASSVATAGGYTF.

This chain links TRBV2 with TRBJ1-2; D uncertain. The V gene's germline CDR1 is SNHLY and CDR2 FYNNEI. This CDR3 contains 13 residues. The V end lost 0 bases, the J end lost 8 bases, and 10 bases lay between the germline ends. The CDR3 here is CASSEAHGNGYTF. CDR3 bases: TGTGCCAGCAGTGAAGCGCACGGGAACGGCTACACCTTC. The full variable domain, rest sourced from reference TRBV2 and TRBJ1-2, is EPEVTQTPSHQVTQMGQEVILRCVPISNHLYFYWYRQILGQKVEFLVSFYNNEISEKSEIFDDQFSVERPDGSNFTLKIRSTKLEDSAMYFCASSEAHGNGYTFGSGTRLTVV.

This clone appeared once. CDR3 region: CASSEGETQYF. The CDR3 coding sequence is TGCGCCAGCAGTGAGGGGGAGACCCAGTACTTC. The J gene is TRBJ2-5, the V gene TRBV10-1, with D unresolved. The germline V and J ends were trimmed by 2 bases and 5 bases, with 3 bases remaining between them. The CDR3 covers 11 residues. Germline loops: CDR1 WNHNN, CDR2 SYGVQD (reference sequence).

The chain recombines TRBV2 with TRBJ1-1, with a tentative D call TRBD1 (6 bases). The CDR3 is 16 amino acids. V lost 6 bases and J 2 bases, leaving 19 bases between the germline ends. Germline lookup yields CDR1 SNHLY and CDR2 FYNNEI. CDR3 nucleotides: TGTGCCAGCAGGGGACCGATGTTACAGGGAAACACTGAAGCTTTCTTT. Encoded protein: CASRGPMLQGNTEAFF.

V usage is TRBV11-2 and J usage is TRBJ1-4; D unclear. CDR3 length: 15 amino acids. V was pared by 7 bases and J by 4 bases, with 16 bases between. Germline V gives CDR1 SGHAT, CDR2 FQNNGV. The CDR3 is CASTVSSANNEKLFF. The CDR3 DNA sequence: TGTGCCAGCACCGTCTCCTCGGCGAATAATGAAAAACTGTTTTTT.

This chain uses TRBV5-1 with TRBJ2-3, with D perhaps matching TRBD1 (5 bases). CDR3 length: 18 amino acids. The germline V gene has CDR1 SGHRS and CDR2 YFSETQ. V lost 1 base and J lost 0, with 18 bases in between. The CDR3, as DNA: TGCGCCAGCAGCTTGATTTCGCGACAGCTACCTAGCACAGATACGCAGTATTTT. This sequence encodes CASSLISRQLPSTDTQYF.

The chain joins TRBV19 to TRBJ2-5, with D perhaps matching TRBD2 (5 bases). CDR1 is LNHDA and CDR2 is SQIVND in the germline V gene (reference sequence). This CDR3 has 15 residues. V was clipped by 1 base and J by 11 bases, with 20 bases between them. CDR3 coding DNA: TGTGCCAGTAGTATAGGGGCCGGGGTCCTCGGGGAGCAGTACTTC. Its protein product is CASSIGAGVLGEQYF.

V gene TRBV10-1 combines with J gene TRBJ2-5, with 7 bases matching TRBD1. CDR1 is WNHNN and CDR2 is SYGVQD in the germline V gene (reference sequence). This CDR3 comprises 14 residues. V trimming: 9 bases; J trimming: 4 bases; junction bases outside the gene matches: 11. The CDR3 nucleotides read TGCGCCAGTCCATCGAACAGGGGAAGAGAGACCCAGTACTTC. Encoded protein: CASPSNRGRETQYF.

In its sample, this clone was seen a few times. V and J are TRBV19 and TRBJ1-2; 11 bases agree with TRBD1. The CDR3 is 13 residues long. The ends lost 9 bases at V and 7 bases at J; junction bases unmatched: 7. Germline V gene data show CDR1 as LNHDA and CDR2 as SQIVND (reference sequence). In nucleotides, the CDR3 is TGTGCCAGCCGGGACAGGGGGTTCGGTGGCTACACCTTC. Encoded protein: CASRDRGFGGYTF. The variable domain in full, with the rest retrieved from reference TRBV19 and TRBJ1-2, is DGGITQSPKYLFRKEGQNVTLSCEQNLNHDAMYWYRQDPGQGLRLIYYSQIVNDFQKGDIAEGYSVSREKKESFPLTVTSAQKNPTAFYLCASRDRGFGGYTFGSGTRLTVV.

J is TRBJ2-3 and V is TRBV11-3; 10 bases are shared with TRBD2. CDR3 length equals 17 residues. The germline CDR1 and CDR2 sequences are SGHNT and YENEEA. Trimming removed 0 bases from V and 1 base from J; junction bases left unmatched: 4. The CDR3 spells CASSLDSSGGRTDTQYF. In nucleotides, the CDR3 is TGTGCCAGCAGCTTAGATTCTAGCGGGGGTCGCACAGATACGCAGTATTTT.